This T cell receptor (beta chain) was identified during a study of regulatory dendritic cells for organ transplantation. At the level of the study: On day 6, the dendritic cells were exposed to LPS.

Study observations and caveats: The authors noted considerable between-person heterogeneity in alloreactive memory CD8+ cells. Memory CD8+ clonal expansion seemed more limited with regulatory than mature dendritic cells.

CFSE-labeled sorted T cells met regulatory or mature dendritic cells for 5 to 6 days. Memory T cells were CD45RO+, naive were CD45RA+, sorted by FACS. Concerning this clone itself: Antigen: not known.

The germline V gene encodes CDR1 SQVTM and CDR2 ANQGSEA. This CDR3 contains 13 residues. The V gene end was trimmed by 6 bases and the J gene end by 4 bases; junction bases not matched to a gene: 5. The protocol was immunoSEQ multiplex PCR, while the TCRdb copy is restricted to in-frame clones and leaves out a portion. The sample consists of roughly 11,000 clones, 85% to 90% of them appearing once. Sample: naive CD8+ T cells from blood cultured with dendritic cells. Sample subset: CD45RA+ naive T cells. This receptor was obtained from a human donor in good health. The chain has TRBV29-1 and TRBJ2-7, with 11 nucleotides matching TRBD2. Written as DNA, the CDR3 is TGCAGCGTCTTAGCGGGGGGGCGATACGAGCAGTACTTC. Translating gives CSVLAGGRYEQYF.